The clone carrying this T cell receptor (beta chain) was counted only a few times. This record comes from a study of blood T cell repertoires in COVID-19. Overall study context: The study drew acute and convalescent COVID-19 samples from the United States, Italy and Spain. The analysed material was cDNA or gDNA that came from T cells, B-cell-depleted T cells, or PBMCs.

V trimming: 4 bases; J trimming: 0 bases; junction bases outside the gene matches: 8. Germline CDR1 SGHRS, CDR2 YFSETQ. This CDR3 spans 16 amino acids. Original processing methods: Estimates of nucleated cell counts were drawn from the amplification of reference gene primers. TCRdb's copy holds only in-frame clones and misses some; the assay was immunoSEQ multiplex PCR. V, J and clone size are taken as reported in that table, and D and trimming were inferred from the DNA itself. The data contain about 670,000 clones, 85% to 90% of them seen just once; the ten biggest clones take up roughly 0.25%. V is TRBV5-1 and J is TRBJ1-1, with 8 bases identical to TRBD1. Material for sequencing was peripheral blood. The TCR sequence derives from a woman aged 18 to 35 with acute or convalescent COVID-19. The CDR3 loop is CASSPRQGTMNTEAFF. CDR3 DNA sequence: TGCGCCAGCAGCCCCCGACAGGGGACCATGAACACTGAAGCTTTCTTT.